This entry features one T cell receptor beta chain sequence. No antigen is known for it. This sample was included in a study of T cell responses to AZD1222 COVID-19 vaccine. Overall study results and limits: When two AZD1222 doses had been given, Spike-specific TCR breadth and depth rose. A mostly white British donor set with more females was recruited, and clonal diversity was possibly underestimated. Reports say nearly half of spike-specific TCRs go after unmutated variant regions. Regions 160-218 and 743-854 dominated among vaccine-associated CD4 TCRs spanning spike.

The germline V gene has CDR1 LGHDT and CDR2 YNNKEL (reference sequence). V dropped 1 base and J dropped 7 bases, with 14 bases sitting between them. This CDR3 spans 15 amino acids. Produced via immunoSEQ multiplex PCR; TCRdb's table is partial and in-frame only. The sample lists roughly 70,000 clones, 85% occurring once. The sequence came from an adult in good health. The source was peripheral blood, collected on day 0 of AZD1222 vaccination. The chain carries TRBV3-1 (or the pseudogene TRBV3-2) and TRBJ1-5; tentatively, D is TRBD1 (5 bases). CDR3 in amino acids: CASSQGGQGGQPQHF. The CDR3 DNA is TGTGCCAGCAGCCAAGGCGGGCAGGGAGGGCAGCCCCAGCATTTT.